This is a list of T cell receptor beta chains from one sample in a study of patients and donors after allogeneic stem cell transplantation. TCRdb processed the RT-PCR reads anew with MiXCR; each CDR3 protein has one entry. Here the sample spans 8,500 to 13,000 distinct CDR3 sequences, about 20% being singletons. Sequenced sample: blood, either unsorted or a sorted T cell fraction (not recorded which). The receptors come from a human donor who was either an allogeneic HSCT recipient or a stem cell or donor lymphocyte infusion donor (not recorded which). It is not recorded whose cells these are; they may come from a transplant donor. Each CDR3 is given without its conserved first and last residue. Each record gives: J gene, V gene, clone size, CDR3 protein. A clone size is listed for some rows: how often the clone was seen (once, few, many), or a class if it is expanded.

J gene: TRBJ1-1; V gene: TRBV7-9; clone size: -; CDR3 protein: ASSLVGGNTEAF
J gene: TRBJ1-1; V gene: TRBV30; clone size: many; CDR3 protein: AWSDRGNTEAF
J gene: TRBJ1-5; V gene: TRBV6-5; clone size: many; CDR3 protein: ASSYSTEGNQPQH
J gene: TRBJ2-3; V gene: TRBV6-6; clone size: many; CDR3 protein: ASSLGLAGASTDTQY
J gene: TRBJ1-1; V gene: TRBV7-8; clone size: many; CDR3 protein: ASSSRIRGTEAF
J gene: TRBJ1-6; V gene: TRBV6-5; clone size: few; CDR3 protein: ASSKDRFSSYNSPLH
J gene: TRBJ1-1; V gene: TRBV6-1; clone size: few; CDR3 protein: ASSASDRPNTEAF
J gene: TRBJ1-5; V gene: TRBV2; clone size: many; CDR3 protein: ASSERGPRGFGPQH
J gene: TRBJ1-5; V gene: TRBV15; clone size: many; CDR3 protein: ATSKGGNYQPQH
J gene: TRBJ1-6; V gene: TRBV10-2; clone size: -; CDR3 protein: ASSLGQGQSPLH
J gene: TRBJ2-5; V gene: TRBV27; clone size: few; CDR3 protein: ASNWGPGETQY
J gene: TRBJ2-7; V gene: TRBV12-3/TRBV12-4; clone size: -; CDR3 protein: ASSLLAREQY
J gene: TRBJ1-1; V gene: TRBV12-3/TRBV12-4; clone size: many; CDR3 protein: ASSSGVNTEAF
J gene: TRBJ1-5; V gene: TRBV7-8; clone size: many; CDR3 protein: ASSLGGTGLVNQPQH
J gene: TRBJ2-1; V gene: TRBV2; clone size: many; CDR3 protein: ASRASGGAYNEQF
J gene: TRBJ2-7; V gene: TRBV9; clone size: few; CDR3 protein: ASSAGGETYEQY
J gene: TRBJ1-6; V gene: TRBV20-1; clone size: few; CDR3 protein: SARDPTGDRSSYNSPLH
J gene: TRBJ1-4; V gene: TRBV20-1; clone size: -; CDR3 protein: SARDPAPKEEKLF
J gene: TRBJ1-2; V gene: TRBV9; clone size: few; CDR3 protein: ASSVSRGQNGYT
J gene: TRBJ1-3; V gene: TRBV29-1; clone size: many; CDR3 protein: SVSRASSGNTIY
J gene: TRBJ1-6; V gene: TRBV27; clone size: -; CDR3 protein: ASGLVGSPLH
J gene: TRBJ2-7; V gene: TRBV30; clone size: few; CDR3 protein: AWTPGGVPYEQY
J gene: TRBJ1-1; V gene: TRBV19; clone size: -; CDR3 protein: ASSIIGRLNTEAF
J gene: TRBJ2-3; V gene: TRBV7-2; clone size: -; CDR3 protein: ASSKQAGGLTDTQY
J gene: TRBJ1-1; V gene: TRBV20-1; clone size: many; CDR3 protein: SARDRDREYTEAF
J gene: TRBJ1-5; V gene: TRBV3-1; clone size: few; CDR3 protein: ASSLRNQPQH
J gene: TRBJ2-1; V gene: TRBV24-1; clone size: -; CDR3 protein: ATSDSDRLNEQF
J gene: TRBJ2-3; V gene: TRBV5-1; clone size: -; CDR3 protein: ASSPGLAGPTDTQY
J gene: TRBJ2-5; V gene: TRBV9; clone size: many; CDR3 protein: ASSVGTSGGGETQY
J gene: TRBJ2-3; V gene: TRBV6-5; clone size: few; CDR3 protein: ASRREYTQY
J gene: TRBJ2-3; V gene: TRBV20-1; clone size: few; CDR3 protein: SARRDSGGDTQY
J gene: TRBJ2-7; V gene: TRBV5-6; clone size: medium-sized; CDR3 protein: ASSLAADSSYEQY
J gene: TRBJ1-2; V gene: TRBV20-1; clone size: few; CDR3 protein: SAHGQGKSYGYT
J gene: TRBJ2-5; V gene: TRBV6-5; clone size: few; CDR3 protein: ASSRAGAVGETQY
J gene: TRBJ1-2; V gene: TRBV6-2/TRBV6-3; clone size: few; CDR3 protein: ASRDGDNYGYT
J gene: TRBJ1-2; V gene: TRBV7-9; clone size: -; CDR3 protein: ASSSKFLRALRGGYT
J gene: TRBJ1-1; V gene: TRBV7-6; clone size: few; CDR3 protein: ASSLARGHNTEAF
J gene: TRBJ2-5; V gene: TRBV12-3/TRBV12-4; clone size: -; CDR3 protein: ASSLVDETQY
J gene: TRBJ1-2; V gene: TRBV19; clone size: -; CDR3 protein: ASSIVTGTYGYT
J gene: TRBJ1-5; V gene: TRBV2; clone size: many; CDR3 protein: ASRIEGAQPQH
J gene: TRBJ2-7; V gene: TRBV10-3; clone size: many; CDR3 protein: AISRDSPSSYEQY
J gene: TRBJ1-2; V gene: TRBV20-1; clone size: -; CDR3 protein: SARDETPYGYT
J gene: TRBJ1-4; V gene: TRBV18; clone size: -; CDR3 protein: ASSQGQLATNEKLF
J gene: TRBJ2-1; V gene: TRBV20-1; clone size: many; CDR3 protein: SARLAGPYNEQF
J gene: TRBJ2-3; V gene: TRBV5-1; clone size: medium-sized; CDR3 protein: ASSLQEITDTQY
J gene: TRBJ1-1; V gene: TRBV12-3/TRBV12-4; clone size: many; CDR3 protein: ASKRTTESWYTEAF
J gene: TRBJ2-2; V gene: TRBV4-3; clone size: -; CDR3 protein: ASSQSGQGDTGELF
J gene: TRBJ1-1; V gene: TRBV19; clone size: medium-sized; CDR3 protein: ASSIGWPNEAF
J gene: TRBJ2-3; V gene: TRBV5-1; clone size: many; CDR3 protein: ASSTTGTSGADTQY
J gene: TRBJ1-6; V gene: TRBV5-1; clone size: medium-sized; CDR3 protein: ASSLYPTGDNSPLH
J gene: TRBJ1-1; V gene: TRBV10-3; clone size: few; CDR3 protein: AISESWDTEAF
J gene: TRBJ2-5; V gene: TRBV9; clone size: -; CDR3 protein: ASGVGQGKETQY
J gene: TRBJ2-3; V gene: TRBV12-3/TRBV12-4; clone size: -; CDR3 protein: ASSSGLAGLTDTQY
J gene: TRBJ2-1; V gene: TRBV7-3; clone size: -; CDR3 protein: ASSLNAPTSGGYNEQF
J gene: TRBJ1-5; V gene: TRBV5-5; clone size: many; CDR3 protein: ASSWTGAQPQH
J gene: TRBJ1-1; V gene: TRBV7-9; clone size: few; CDR3 protein: ASSFWDENTEAF
J gene: TRBJ2-7; V gene: TRBV19; clone size: -; CDR3 protein: ASSRQGSYEQY
J gene: TRBJ1-1; V gene: TRBV19; clone size: many; CDR3 protein: ASSIGGTGNTEAF
J gene: TRBJ1-5; V gene: TRBV18; clone size: few; CDR3 protein: ASTGQGNQPQH